The present entry profiles one TCR beta chain with its context. Its antigen is currently unknown. V gave up 3 bases and J gave up 2 bases; unmatched junction bases: 6. The CDR3 is 15 amino acids. Germline CDR1 and CDR2: LNHDA and SQIVND (reference sequence). This specimen comes from a study of cytomegalovirus exposure and HLA in healthy donors. Study-level points and caveats: Most subjects' HLA-A and HLA-B alleles were reportedly predicted from TCR beta sequences. What a later analysis showed was that several of the most significant clusters appeared linked to common viral pathogens.

PCR involved 60 Vbeta and 13 Jbeta primers. Using immunoSEQ multiplex PCR, the repertoire was profiled, and TCRdb retains in-frame clones only, with some absent. This sample yields about 130,000 clones, of which approximately 78% are seen a single time; 3% to 4.5% belongs to the top ten. The chain couples TRBV19 to TRBJ1-2; 7 bases align to TRBD1. The specimen sequenced was PBMCs. This receptor was obtained from a man aged 35-49 years in good health and CMV-seronegative. CDR3: CASSMPQGLNYGYTF. CDR3 DNA: TGTGCCAGTAGTATGCCACAGGGGCTAAACTATGGCTACACCTTC.